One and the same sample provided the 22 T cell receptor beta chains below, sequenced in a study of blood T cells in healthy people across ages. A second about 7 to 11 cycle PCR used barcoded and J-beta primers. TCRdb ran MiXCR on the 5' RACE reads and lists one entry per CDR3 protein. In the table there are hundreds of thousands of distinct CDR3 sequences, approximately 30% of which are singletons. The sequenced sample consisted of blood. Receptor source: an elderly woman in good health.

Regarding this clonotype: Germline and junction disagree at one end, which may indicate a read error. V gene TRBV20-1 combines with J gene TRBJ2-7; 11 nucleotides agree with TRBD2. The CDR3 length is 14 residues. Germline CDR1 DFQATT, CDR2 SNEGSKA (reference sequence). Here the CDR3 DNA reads TGCAGCGCTAGTAGCGGGAGGGCCGACTACGAGCAGTACTTC. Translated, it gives CSASSGRADYEQYF.

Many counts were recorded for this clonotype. The CDR3 DNA reads TGTGCCTCTTCTGGGCAGGACTCCTACAATGAGCAGTTCTTC. Protein product: CASSGQDSYNEQFF. This sequence joins TRBV10-3 and TRBJ2-1; D is ambiguous. V lost 11 bases and J 0 bases, leaving 14 bases between the germline ends. Germline CDR1 ENHRY, CDR2 SYGVKD. The CDR3 has 14 amino acids.

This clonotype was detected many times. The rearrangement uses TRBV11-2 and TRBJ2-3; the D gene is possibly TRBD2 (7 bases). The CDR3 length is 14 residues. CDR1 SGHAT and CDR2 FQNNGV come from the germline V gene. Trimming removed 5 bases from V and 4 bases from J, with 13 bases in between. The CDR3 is CASSDSGGPDTQYF. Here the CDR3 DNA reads TGTGCCAGCAGCGACTCGGGGGGCCCAGATACGCAGTATTTT.

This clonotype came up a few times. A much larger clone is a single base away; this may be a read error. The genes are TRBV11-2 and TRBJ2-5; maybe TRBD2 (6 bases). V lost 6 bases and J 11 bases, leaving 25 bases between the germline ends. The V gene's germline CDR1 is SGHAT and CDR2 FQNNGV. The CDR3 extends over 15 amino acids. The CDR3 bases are TGTGCCAGCAGTCCGGGTACTAGCCCAAACAATGAGCAGTACTTC. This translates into CASSPGTSPNNEQYF.

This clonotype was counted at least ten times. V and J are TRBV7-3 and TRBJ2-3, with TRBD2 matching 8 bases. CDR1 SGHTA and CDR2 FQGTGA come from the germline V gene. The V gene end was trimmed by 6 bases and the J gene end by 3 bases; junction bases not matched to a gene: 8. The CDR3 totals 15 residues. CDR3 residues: CASSLGGGKTDTQYF. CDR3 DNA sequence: TGTGCCAGCAGTCTCGGCGGGGGGAAGACAGATACGCAGTATTTT.

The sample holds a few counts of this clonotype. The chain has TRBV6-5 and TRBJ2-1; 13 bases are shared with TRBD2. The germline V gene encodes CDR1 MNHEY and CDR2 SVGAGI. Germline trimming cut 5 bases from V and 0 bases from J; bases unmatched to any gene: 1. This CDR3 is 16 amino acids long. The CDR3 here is CASSRTSGSSYNEQFF. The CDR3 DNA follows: TGTGCCAGCAGTCGGACTAGCGGGAGCTCCTACAATGAGCAGTTCTTC.

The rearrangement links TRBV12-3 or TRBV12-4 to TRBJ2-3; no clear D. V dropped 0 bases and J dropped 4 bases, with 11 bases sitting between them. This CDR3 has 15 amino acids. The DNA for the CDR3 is TGTGCCAGCAGTTTAGCCCGAGTGGGGTCAGATACGCAGTATTTT. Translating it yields CASSLARVGSDTQYF.

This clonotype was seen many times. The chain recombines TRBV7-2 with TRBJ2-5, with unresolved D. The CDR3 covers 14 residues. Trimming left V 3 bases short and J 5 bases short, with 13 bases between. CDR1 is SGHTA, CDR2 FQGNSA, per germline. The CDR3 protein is CASSFQASGETQYF. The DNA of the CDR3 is TGTGCCAGCAGCTTTCAGGCCTCCGGGGAGACCCAGTACTTC.

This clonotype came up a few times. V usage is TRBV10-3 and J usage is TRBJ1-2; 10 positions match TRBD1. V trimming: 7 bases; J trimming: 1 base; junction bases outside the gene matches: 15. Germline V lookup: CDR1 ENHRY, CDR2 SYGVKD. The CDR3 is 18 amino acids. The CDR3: CAITASGSGTGDNYGYTF. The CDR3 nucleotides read TGTGCCATCACTGCGAGCGGTTCGGGGACAGGGGATAACTATGGCTACACCTTC.

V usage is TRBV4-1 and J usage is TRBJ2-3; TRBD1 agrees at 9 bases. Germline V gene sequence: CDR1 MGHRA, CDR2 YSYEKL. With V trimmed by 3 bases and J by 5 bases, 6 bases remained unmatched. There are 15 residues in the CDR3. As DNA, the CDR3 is TGCGCCAGCAGCCAGGGGGACAGGGATGGAGATACGCAGTATTTT. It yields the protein CASSQGDRDGDTQYF.

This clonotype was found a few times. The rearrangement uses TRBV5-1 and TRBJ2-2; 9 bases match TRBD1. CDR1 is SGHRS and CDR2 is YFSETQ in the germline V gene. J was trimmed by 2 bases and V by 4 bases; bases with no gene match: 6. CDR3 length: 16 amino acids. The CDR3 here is CASSARQGGNTGELFF. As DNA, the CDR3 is TGCGCCAGCAGCGCGCGACAGGGGGGTAACACCGGGGAGCTGTTTTTT.

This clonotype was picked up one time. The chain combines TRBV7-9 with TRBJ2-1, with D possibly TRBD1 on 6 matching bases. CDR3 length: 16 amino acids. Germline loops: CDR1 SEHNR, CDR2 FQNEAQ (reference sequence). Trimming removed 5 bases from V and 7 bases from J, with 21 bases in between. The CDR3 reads CASSTHRDLRRNEQFF. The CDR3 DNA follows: TGTGCCAGCAGCACTCACAGGGACCTCCGGCGAAATGAGCAGTTCTTC. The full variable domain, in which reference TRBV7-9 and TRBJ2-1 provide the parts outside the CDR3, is DTGVSQNPRHKITKRGQNVTFRCDPISEHNRLYWYRQTLGQGPEFLTYFQNEAQLEKSRLLSDRFSAERPKGSFSTLEIQRTEQGDSAMYLCASSTHRDLRRNEQFFGPGTRLTVL.

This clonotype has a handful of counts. For the CDR3, the DNA is TGCAGTGCCCAAAGGGCGGGGGGGCCATGGGATACGCAGTATTTT. Translating gives CSAQRAGGPWDTQYF. J is TRBJ2-3 and V is TRBV20-1; TRBD2 aligns across 9 bases. The CDR3 has 15 residues. V was clipped by 6 bases and J by 6 bases; unmatched bases: 13. CDR1 is DFQATT, CDR2 SNEGSKA, per germline (reference sequence).

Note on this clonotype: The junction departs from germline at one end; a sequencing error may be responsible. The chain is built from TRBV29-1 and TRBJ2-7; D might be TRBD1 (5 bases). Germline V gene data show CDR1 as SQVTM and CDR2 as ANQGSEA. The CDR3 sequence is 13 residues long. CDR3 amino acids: CNVKRTLSYEQYF. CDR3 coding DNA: TGCAACGTTAAACGGACACTCTCCTACGAGCAGTACTTC.

CDR3 protein: CAISEPRGGQGVTEAFF. The CDR3 nucleotides read TGTGCCATCAGTGAGCCACGAGGGGGACAGGGGGTGACTGAAGCTTTCTTT. The chain recombines TRBV10-3 with TRBJ1-1; 11 nucleotides align to TRBD1. The V gene end was trimmed by 2 bases and the J gene end by 5 bases; junction bases not matched to a gene: 10. CDR1 ENHRY and CDR2 SYGVKD come from the germline V gene. The CDR3 length is 17 residues.

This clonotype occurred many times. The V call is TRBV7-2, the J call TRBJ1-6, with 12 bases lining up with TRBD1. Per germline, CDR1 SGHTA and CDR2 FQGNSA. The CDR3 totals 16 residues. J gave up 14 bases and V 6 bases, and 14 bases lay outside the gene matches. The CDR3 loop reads CASRIRPGQGALALHF. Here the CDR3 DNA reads TGTGCCAGCAGAATTAGACCGGGACAGGGGGCTTTGGCCCTCCACTTT. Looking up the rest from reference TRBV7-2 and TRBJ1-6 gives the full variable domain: GAGVSQSPSNKVTEKGKDVELRCDPISGHTALYWYRQSLGQGLEFLIYFQGNSAPDKSGLPSDRFSAERTGGSVSTLTIQRTQQEDSAVYLCASRIRPGQGALALHFGNGTRLTVT.

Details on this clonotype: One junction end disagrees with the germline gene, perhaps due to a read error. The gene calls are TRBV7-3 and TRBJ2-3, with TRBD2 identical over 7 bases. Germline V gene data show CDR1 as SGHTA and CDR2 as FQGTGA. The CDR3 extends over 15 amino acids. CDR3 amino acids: CANSPRGASGDTQYF. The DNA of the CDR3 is TGTGCCAACAGCCCCCGTGGGGCTAGCGGAGATACGCAGTATTTT.

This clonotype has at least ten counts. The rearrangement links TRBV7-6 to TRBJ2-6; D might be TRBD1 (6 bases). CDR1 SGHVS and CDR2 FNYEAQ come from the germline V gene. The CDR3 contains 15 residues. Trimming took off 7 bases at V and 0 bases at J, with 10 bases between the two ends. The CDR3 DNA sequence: TGTGCCAGCAACCTACAGGGCTCTGGGGCCAACGTCCTGACTTTC. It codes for CASNLQGSGANVLTF.

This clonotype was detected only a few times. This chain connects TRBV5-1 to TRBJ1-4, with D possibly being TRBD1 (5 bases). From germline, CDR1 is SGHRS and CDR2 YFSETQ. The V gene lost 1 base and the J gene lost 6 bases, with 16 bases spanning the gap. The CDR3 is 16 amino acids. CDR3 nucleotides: TGCGCCAGCAGCTTGTCCCCGGGGCGGGGGGATGAAAAACTGTTTTTT. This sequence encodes CASSLSPGRGDEKLFF.

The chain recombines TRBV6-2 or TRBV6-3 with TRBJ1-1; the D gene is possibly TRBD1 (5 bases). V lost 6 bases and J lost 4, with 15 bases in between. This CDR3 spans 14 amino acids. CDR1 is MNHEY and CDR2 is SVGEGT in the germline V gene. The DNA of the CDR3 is TGTGCCAGCAGGCGTGGGGGGGAGAGCACTGAAGCTTTCTTT. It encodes CASRRGGESTEAFF.

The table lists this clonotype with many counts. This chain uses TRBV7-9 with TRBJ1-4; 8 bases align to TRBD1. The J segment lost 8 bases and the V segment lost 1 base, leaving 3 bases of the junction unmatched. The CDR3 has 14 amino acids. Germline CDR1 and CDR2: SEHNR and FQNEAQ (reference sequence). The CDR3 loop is CASSLGQGTEKLFF. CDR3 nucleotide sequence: TGTGCCAGCAGCTTAGGACAGGGGACGGAAAAACTGTTTTTT.

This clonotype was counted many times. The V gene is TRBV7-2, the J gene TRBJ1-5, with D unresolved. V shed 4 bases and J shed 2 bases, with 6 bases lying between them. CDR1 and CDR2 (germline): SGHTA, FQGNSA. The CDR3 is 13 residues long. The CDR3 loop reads CASSSGGNQPQHF. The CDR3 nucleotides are TGTGCCAGCAGCTCCGGAGGCAATCAGCCCCAGCATTTT.